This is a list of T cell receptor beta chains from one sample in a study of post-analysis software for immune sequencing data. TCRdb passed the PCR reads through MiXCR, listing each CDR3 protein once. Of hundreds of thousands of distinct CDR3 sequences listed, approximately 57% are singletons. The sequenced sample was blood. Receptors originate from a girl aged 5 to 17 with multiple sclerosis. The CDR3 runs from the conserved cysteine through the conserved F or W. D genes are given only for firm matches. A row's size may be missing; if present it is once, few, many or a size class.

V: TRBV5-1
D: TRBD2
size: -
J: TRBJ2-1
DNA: TGCGCCAGCAGCTCCAAGCTAGCGGGAGTTGGCAATGAGCAGTTCTTC
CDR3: CASSSKLAGVGNEQFF

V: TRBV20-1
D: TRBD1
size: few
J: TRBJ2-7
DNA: TGCAGTGCTAGGCGGGACAGGAGGCCGGGGGAGCAGTACTTC
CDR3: CSARRDRRPGEQYF

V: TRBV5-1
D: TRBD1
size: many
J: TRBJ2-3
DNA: TGCGCCAGCAGCTTGGACCGGGACAGGTGGCCCGAGGCGCAGTATTTT
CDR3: CASSLDRDRWPEAQYF

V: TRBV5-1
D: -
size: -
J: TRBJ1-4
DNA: TGCGCCAACAGCTTCAGGGGAGGCCTTCCTAATGAAAAACTGTTTTTT
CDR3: CANSFRGGLPNEKLFF

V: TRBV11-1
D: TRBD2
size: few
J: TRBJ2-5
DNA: TGTGCCAGCAGCCGCCGGACTAGCATTGGGCCGGAGACCCAGTACTTC
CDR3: CASSRRTSIGPETQYF

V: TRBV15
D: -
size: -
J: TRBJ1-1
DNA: TGTGCCACGACCCGGCAGGGGAACACTGAAGCTTTCTTT
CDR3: CATTRQGNTEAFF

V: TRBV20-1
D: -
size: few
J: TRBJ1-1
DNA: TGCAGTGCTGGGTACAGGGTGAACACTGAAGCTTTCTTT
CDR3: CSAGYRVNTEAFF

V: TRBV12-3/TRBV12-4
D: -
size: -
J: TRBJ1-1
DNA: TGTGCCAGCAGTTTTCCTTCGGGGGGGAACACTGAAGCTTTCTTT
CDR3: CASSFPSGGNTEAFF

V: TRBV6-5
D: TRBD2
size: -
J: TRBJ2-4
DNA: TGTGCCAGCAGAAGGACTAGCGGGATCTACGACCAGTACTTC
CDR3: CASRRTSGIYDQYF

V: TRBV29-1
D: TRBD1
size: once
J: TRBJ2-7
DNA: TGCAGCGTTGGAGGGGACAGGGTCTCCTACAATGAGCAGTACTTC
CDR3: CSVGGDRVSYNEQYF

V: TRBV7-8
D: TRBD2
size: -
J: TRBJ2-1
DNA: TGTGCCAGCAGCTTAGATCTAGTGGGAGGGAGGGTCAATGAGCAGTTCTTC
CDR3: CASSLDLVGGRVNEQFF

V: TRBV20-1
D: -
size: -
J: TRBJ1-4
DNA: TGCAGTGCTAGAGATGGGGGGCGCGGTAATGAAAAACTGTTTTTT
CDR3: CSARDGGRGNEKLFF

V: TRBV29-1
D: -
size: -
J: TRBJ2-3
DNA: TGCAGCGTTGAACGTGGCGAGCACCAGACAGATACGCAGTATTTT
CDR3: CSVERGEHQTDTQYF

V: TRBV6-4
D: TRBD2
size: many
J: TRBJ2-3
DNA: TGTGCCAGCAGTGCGAGCGGGAGTCAAGATACGCAGTATTTT
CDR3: CASSASGSQDTQYF

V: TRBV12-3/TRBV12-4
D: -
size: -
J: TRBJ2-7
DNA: TGTGCCAGCAGTTTAGGCCCTCGGTGGGACCGGAGCTCCTACGAGCAGTACTTC
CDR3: CASSLGPRWDRSSYEQYF

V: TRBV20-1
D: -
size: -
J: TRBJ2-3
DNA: TGCAGTGCTAGTCTTCAGGGGCTCACAGATACGCAGTATTTT
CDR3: CSASLQGLTDTQYF

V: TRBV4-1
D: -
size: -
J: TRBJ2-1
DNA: TGCGCCAGCAGCCAAGAGCCGGCTGAGCAGTTCTTC
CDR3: CASSQEPAEQFF

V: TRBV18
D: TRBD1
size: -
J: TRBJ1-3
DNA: TGTGCCAGCTCACGGCTGACAGGGGGAGTGGACACCATATATTTT
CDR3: CASSRLTGGVDTIYF

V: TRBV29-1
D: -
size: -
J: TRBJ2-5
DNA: TGCAGCGCTCCAGTTACTGGGATCCAAGAGACCCAGTACTTC
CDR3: CSAPVTGIQETQYF

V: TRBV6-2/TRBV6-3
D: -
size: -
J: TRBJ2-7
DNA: TGTGCCAGCAGTTACTCGATAAGTTCAGGGGATGCCTACGAGCAGTACTTC
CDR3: CASSYSISSGDAYEQYF

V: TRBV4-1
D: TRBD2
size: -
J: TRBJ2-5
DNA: TGCGCCAGCAGCCAAGGGACTAGCGGGATAGAGACCCAGTACTTC
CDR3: CASSQGTSGIETQYF

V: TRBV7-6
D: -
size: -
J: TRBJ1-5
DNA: TGTGCCAGCAGCTTTGGTAACGGACAGACTCAGCCCCAGCATTTT
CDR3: CASSFGNGQTQPQHF

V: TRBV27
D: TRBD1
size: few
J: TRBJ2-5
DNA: TGTGCCAGCAGCCGGGTGGGACAGGGGTTTCAAGAGACCCAGTACTTC
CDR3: CASSRVGQGFQETQYF

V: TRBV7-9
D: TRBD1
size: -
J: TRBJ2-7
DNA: TGTGCCAGCAGGGCGGGACAGGGGGCGATGAACGAGCAGTACTTC
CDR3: CASRAGQGAMNEQYF

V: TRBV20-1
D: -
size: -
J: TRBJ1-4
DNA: TGCAGTGCTATCGCTGGAGGGGCAGAGGAAAAACTGTTTTTT
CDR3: CSAIAGGAEEKLFF

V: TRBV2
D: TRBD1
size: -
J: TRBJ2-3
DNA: TGTGCCAGCAGCGCTCGACAGGGGGATTCAAATACGCAGTATTTT
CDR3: CASSARQGDSNTQYF

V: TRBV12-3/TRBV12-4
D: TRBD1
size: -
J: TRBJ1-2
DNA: TGTGCCAGCACCGGGGACAGACTCTATGGCTACACCTTC
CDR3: CASTGDRLYGYTF

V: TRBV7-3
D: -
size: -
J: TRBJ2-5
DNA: TGTGCCAGCAGCTTAAAGGGGCCAGAATTACAAGAGACCCAGTACTTC
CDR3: CASSLKGPELQETQYF

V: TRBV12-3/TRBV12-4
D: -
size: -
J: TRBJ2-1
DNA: TGTGCCAGCAGTTCGCAGGGAGGAAAAGACAATGAGCAGTTCTTC
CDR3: CASSSQGGKDNEQFF

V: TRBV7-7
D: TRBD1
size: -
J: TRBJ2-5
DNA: TGTGCTAGCAGCTTGGACAGGACAGGGCCCGAGACCCAGTACTTC
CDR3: CASSLDRTGPETQYF

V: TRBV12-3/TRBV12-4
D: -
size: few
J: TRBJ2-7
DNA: TGTGCCAGCAGTCCCAGGGCCCTCTACGAGCAGTACTTC
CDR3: CASSPRALYEQYF

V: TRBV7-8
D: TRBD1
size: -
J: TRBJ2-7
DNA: TGTGCCAGCAGCCGGTCGGGACAGGGGGTTTCCCTCGGTTTCTCCTACGAGCAGTACTTC
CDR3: CASSRSGQGVSLGFSYEQYF

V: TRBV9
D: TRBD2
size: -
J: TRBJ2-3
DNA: TGTGCCAGCAGCGTAGACAATAGCGGGAGCACAGATACGCAGTATTTT
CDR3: CASSVDNSGSTDTQYF

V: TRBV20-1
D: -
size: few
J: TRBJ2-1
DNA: TGCAGTGCTAGGGTGCTGGAGAGCTCCTACAATGAGCAGTTCTTC
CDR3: CSARVLESSYNEQFF

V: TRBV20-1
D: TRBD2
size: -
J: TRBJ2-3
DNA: TGCAGTGCTAGAGATGGAGTAGCGGGAATTACTAGCACAGATACGCAGTATTTT
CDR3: CSARDGVAGITSTDTQYF